Listed below are T cell receptor beta chains from one sample, sequenced in a study of T cell repertoires in cytomegalovirus infection. TCRdb re-derived calls from the reads in MiXCR, one entry per CDR3 protein. In the table there are under 500,000 distinct CDR3 sequences, about 39% of which are singletons. These receptors have no known antigen. This specimen was cultured PBMCs, taken from culture after CMV antigen stimulation. The receptors stem from a human donor in good health (CMV status not recorded). Some clones in this sample may be carry-over from other donors' samples. CDR3s include the opening cysteine and the closing phenylalanine or tryptophan. The D gene is left open where the match is weak. Size tells how often a clone was seen (once, few, many) or the class of an expanded clone, and some rows leave it out.

CASSYLAGDGQYF TGTGCCAGCAGTTACTTGGCGGGAGACGGGCAGTACTTC few TRBV6-2/TRBV6-3 TRBD2 TRBJ2-7
CASRTYGGNNSPLHF TGTGCCAGCCGGACCTATGGGGGGAATAATTCACCCCTCCACTTT few TRBV28 . TRBJ1-6
CASSRDGAYEQYF TGTGCCAGCAGCCGGGACGGAGCCTACGAGCAGTACTTC . TRBV9 . TRBJ2-7
CASSSSGTAGEQYF TGTGCCAGCAGTTCCTCAGGGACCGCGGGCGAGCAGTACTTC few TRBV12-3/TRBV12-4 . TRBJ2-7
CASSLEVGRYTQYF TGTGCCAGCAGCTTAGAAGTGGGACGATATACGCAGTATTTT . TRBV7-9 . TRBJ2-3
CASSFVAGLNTEAFF TGTGCCAGCAGTTTTGTAGCAGGGCTGAACACTGAAGCTTTCTTT . TRBV12-3/TRBV12-4 . TRBJ1-1
CAISERVTGYEQYF TGTGCCATCAGTGAACGGGTAACCGGATACGAGCAGTACTTC . TRBV10-3 . TRBJ2-7
CASSDPPGHPWGISNQPQHF TGTGCCAGCAGTGACCCGCCGGGCCACCCCTGGGGTATAAGCAATCAGCCCCAGCATTTT once TRBV6-4 . TRBJ1-5
CASAWDGYNEQFF TGTGCTAGTGCCTGGGACGGATACAATGAGCAGTTCTTC . TRBV12-5 . TRBJ2-1
CASSLARWGRGTGELFF TGTGCCAGCAGCTTAGCGCGCTGGGGGCGTGGGACCGGGGAGCTGTTTTTT many TRBV7-2 . TRBJ2-2
CASSLQGRSTDTQYF TGTGCCAGCAGCTTGCAGGGGCGTAGCACAGATACGCAGTATTTT few TRBV7-9 . TRBJ2-3
CASSFSGQGDYGYTF TGTGCCAGCAGCTTCTCGGGACAGGGTGACTATGGCTACACCTTC few TRBV7-2 TRBD1 TRBJ1-2
CASSRNGGTSETQYF TGCGCCAGCAGCCGCAACGGTGGGACTAGCGAGACCCAGTACTTC . TRBV4-1 TRBD2 TRBJ2-5
CASSWGNGNTIYF TGTGCCAGCAGCTGGGGTAACGGAAACACCATATATTTT . TRBV7-2 . TRBJ1-3
CASSRDRTPYEQYF TGTGCCAGTAGCCGCGACAGGACCCCCTACGAGCAGTACTTC . TRBV19 . TRBJ2-7
CASSYSLQRAYEQYF TGTGCCAGCAGTTACTCCCTTCAAAGAGCCTACGAGCAGTACTTC . TRBV6-6 . TRBJ2-7
CASSLNREAYEQYF TGTGCCAGCAGCTTAAACAGGGAGGCCTACGAGCAGTACTTC . TRBV7-8 . TRBJ2-7
CASSRLAGTTDTQYF TGTGCCAGCAGCCGACTAGCGGGAACCACAGATACGCAGTATTTT many TRBV7-2 TRBD2 TRBJ2-3
CSARMFGRLNTEAFF TGCAGTGCTAGGATGTTTGGCAGGTTGAACACTGAAGCTTTCTTT . TRBV20-1 . TRBJ1-1
CASSKRTEHEQFF TGTGCCAGCAGTAAACGGACCGAGCATGAGCAGTTCTTC once TRBV6-2/TRBV6-3 . TRBJ2-1
CASSLKPGQGWTGELFF TGTGCCAGCAGTCTGAAACCTGGACAGGGGTGGACCGGGGAGCTGTTTTTT . TRBV4-2 TRBD1 TRBJ2-2
CASTRLSTQETQYF TGTGCCAGCACCCGCTTAAGTACCCAAGAGACCCAGTACTTC . TRBV7-9 . TRBJ2-5